This T cell receptor (beta chain) was identified in a study of CD8 T cells in ankylosing spondylitis. A quantitative 5'-RACE method, one with molecular barcodes, was used to make TCR beta libraries. One entry per CDR3 protein results from TCRdb running MiXCR on the 5' RACE reads. The sample carries around 30,000 distinct CDR3 sequences, roughly 6.8% recorded once. Germline V lookup: CDR1 SGHRS, CDR2 YFSETQ. Trimming removed 3 bases from V and 8 bases from J; junction bases left unmatched: 5. The CDR3 is 13 amino acids. This clonotype has at least ten counts. The sample was blood, either unsorted or a sorted T cell fraction (not recorded which). The source is a male donor with ankylosing spondylitis or in good health (not recorded which). V usage is TRBV5-1 and J usage is TRBJ2-1; TRBD1 matches 7 bases. The chain's CDR3 is CASSSTGDDEQFF. DNA of the CDR3: TGCGCCAGCAGCTCTACAGGGGACGATGAGCAGTTCTTC.